This TCR beta chain was captured in a study of cytomegalovirus exposure and HLA in healthy donors (dated by TCRdb to 2015 to 2018). In terms of the full investigation: An earlier analysis of roughly 500 of the donors reported 250 to 300 Gb of sequence data and 100 million to 140 million unique TCR beta sequences from 150 million to 200 million T cells. An early release covering approximately 600 HLA-typed donors comprised approximately 290 gigabases of sequencing data and roughly 86 million unique TCR sequences. Of the 350 to 450 genotyped donors, over 65% fell in the genetic ancestry cluster associated with self-reported Caucasian donors. The study aimed to test whether signatures of past pathogen exposure could be identified by cataloging public T cell receptors. The T cell repertoires of around 730 subjects were profiled by immunosequencing and related to cytomegalovirus serostatus. Along with the approximately 670-subject first cohort, a separate validation cohort of approximately 110 different subjects was used. To predict cytomegalovirus infection status, the study combined high-throughput TCR immunosequencing, statistical association of individual TCRs with disease status, and machine learning. A later analysis re-examined previously published TCR beta repertoires from more than 650 donors and added high-resolution HLA genotyping to investigate patterns of TCR occurrence. In the later analysis, no new phenotypic data were used to find candidate immune exposures; instead, reliance was placed on TCR beta sequences and their occurrence across donors. To decide whether each TCR beta V gene segment behaved as functional or pseudogenic, an earlier analysis of nearly 600 of the donors relied on high-throughput TCR beta sequencing. Donor age, sex, ethnicity and CMV serostatus were compiled alongside the repertoire data. A later genetic analysis took genome-wide SNP genotypes for about 55% of the roughly 700 donors and used that subset as a discovery cohort. Every repertoire in the discovery cohort had been generated on one and the same sequencing platform. Both class I and class II loci were covered by HLA typing, at four-digit resolution. The number of donors typed differed by locus, with about 629-640 for A, B, C, DRB1 and DQB1, over 500 for DQA1, over 600 for DPA1, and roughly 450 for DPB1. Four or five DR-DQ haplotypes were handled as single units for association and clustering because linkage in the cohort was strong. Among about 360 genotyped donors of the cohort, an average of approximately 240,000 unique TCR beta nucleotide sequences were sequenced per donor, roughly 20% of them non-productive. The paper as a whole reports these results and caveats: Presence/absence analyses assumed roughly uniform sequencing depth across donors, an assumption that may not hold. In vitro tests confirmed that three of the cytomegalovirus-associated TCR beta chains recognize cytomegalovirus antigens. Compared with the roughly 710-donor mean, donors in an Asian-associated ancestry cluster had fewer N-insertions in productive TCRs, according to a later genetic analysis. Linkage disequilibrium might explain the correlated functional status among segregating V segments, but an unknown experimental factor could not be ruled out. Most TCR sequences were seen in very few donors, while some public TCRs were found in many individuals. The classifier was reported to diagnose cytomegalovirus status with high specificity and sensitivity in both the original and validation cohorts. Because the 87-base-pair reads could not distinguish some IMGT-functional V segments, including TRBV6-2 and TRBV6-3, those segments were excluded. In a later analysis, most CMV-associated TCR beta chains were found to appear HLA-restricted, with HLA associations seemingly driven largely by CMV exposure. A later analysis associated roughly 17,000 TCR beta sequences with specific HLA alleles at a false discovery rate of 0.05. Around 16 rarely observed V segments, including chromosome 9 orphons, were excluded from the earlier analysis of some 590 of the donors because counts were too low. A total of fewer than 200 TCR beta chains were listed by the study as associated with cytomegalovirus. A further reported finding was that TCR beta sequences accurately predicted the HLA-A and HLA-B alleles for most subjects in the first cohort. In an earlier analysis of under 600 of the donors, most TCR beta V segments were observed in productive rearrangements about 87% or about 30% of the time, broadly matching IMGT annotations. A cluster of highly shared sequence variants was judged likely to represent a technical artifact of the sequencing pipeline. Immune exposure information for the cohort was limited to CMV serostatus. A later analysis found that TCR association rates varied across HLA loci, with DRB1 alleles showing the most associated TCRs and HLA-C alleles the fewest. Because HLA typing was missing for some donors at each locus, association tests included only the typed subset. When HLA alleles, especially DR and DQ, strongly co-occurred, attributing TCR associations to individual alleles was difficult. An association between a missense DCLRE1C variant and V-gene and J-gene trimming of TCR beta chains was found in a later genetic analysis and replicated in an independent cohort. In a later analysis, several top co-occurrence clusters were reported to appear linked to parvovirus B19, influenza, CMV and Epstein-Barr virus. The cohort was sequenced for TCR beta chains only, and without alpha or paired-chain data the features that could be detected were limited. The authors suggested that the approach could potentially be extended to other disease states and immunological phenotypes. In a later analysis, HLA-associated TCR beta chains were found to be more clonally expanded and to have lower generation probabilities than equally common non-associated chains.

The cohort consisted of fewer than 700 healthy bone marrow donors. At the time of sampling, all cohort members were nominally healthy, though unrecorded immune exposures were likely present. The donor tested CMV seronegative and was one of the 352 seronegative cohort members. Every donor gave a peripheral blood sample, and the peripheral blood mononuclear cells from that sample were used for TCR beta sequencing. The Qiagen DNeasy Blood Extraction Kit was used to extract genomic DNA from the blood cell samples. To note about this clone: It lacks a known antigen. The input lacks base qualities; no much larger clone sits a single base away.

Libraries were prepared through the immunoSEQ multiplex PCR assay. For the multiplex PCR, a mixture combining 60 forward primers for TCR Vbeta segments and 13 reverse primers for TCR Jbeta segments was used. The CDR3 region of rearranged TCR beta genes was amplified from genomic DNA with a multiplex PCR assay. The amplified TCR beta libraries were sequenced on the Illumina HiSeq System as 87-base-pair reads. Per the authors' processing: In a later analysis, approximately 74 million unique TCR beta chains were counted across the 690 or so repertoires, and roughly 11 million of these chains were shared by at least two donors. Raw reads were error-corrected and collapsed into unique sequences with a nearest-neighbor algorithm that merged closely related sequences to remove PCR and sequencing errors. V, D and J gene segments were assigned by aligning CDR3 sequences to IMGT reference sequences. For a sequence to be retained, a match of at least six nucleotides to both a V gene segment and a J gene segment was required. A rearrangement counted as productive if the CDR3 had no stop codons and remained in frame with V and J, and every other rearrangement counted as non-productive. Following IMGT convention, CDR3 was defined as the stretch from the second conserved V-encoded cysteine up to the conserved J-encoded phenylalanine. In an earlier analysis of more than 550 of the donors, sequences lacking an unambiguous match to a single V gene segment were excluded. An earlier analysis of several hundred of the donors classified V segments as functional when productive rearrangements were above 56.7% and as segregating when the standard deviation between donors was above 5%. To diagnose cytomegalovirus status from the catalog of TCR beta chain sequences, a statistical classification framework was built. A later analysis assigned V and J genes by comparing TCR nucleotide sequences with IMGT/GENE-DB human TR gene sequences. A later analysis assigned CDR3 sequences and most-parsimonious VDJ recombination scenarios with the TCRdist pipeline. In a later analysis, every TCR beta chain was defined by the combination of its CDR3 amino acid sequence and its V-gene family, and reads without a unique V-gene family were dropped. To address suspected cross-contamination and a sequencing artifact, a later analysis removed roughly 640 highly shared, low-generation-probability nucleotide sequences. In a later analysis, a clonal expansion index for each public chain was calculated from normalized within-repertoire ranks of inferred template counts. In a later analysis, generation probabilities were computed using a VDJ recombination model fitted to out-of-frame rearrangements, and the results were checked against IGoR. A later analysis scored TCR-TCR, TCR-HLA and TCR-CMV co-occurrence with hypergeometric tests, applying a repertoire-size bias correction to TCR pairs. A later analysis estimated false discovery rates by permuting HLA or CMV assignments 20 times. In a later analysis, co-occurring TCRs were grouped with DBSCAN, and TCRdist sequence similarity was added when clustering was performed within HLA-allele-positive subsets. Repertoires with fewer than 30,000 or more than 120,000 public chains were left out of co-occurrence clustering, as were five repertoires with anomalous nucleotide sharing. Sourced from immuneACCESS, this table was stored by TCRdb with only in-frame sequences that have V and J called. A share of the clones is absent; for the studies checked, an unresolved V gene accounts for under half, and the remainder has no known explanation. V, J and clone size derive from that table, while D and trimming were established from the DNA sequence. Across this sample there are fewer than 250,000 clones, with 87% seen only once. The leading ten clones occupy more than 1% of the sample.

The germline ends are 4 bases apart after V is trimmed by 4 bases and J by 5 bases. CDR1 SGHRS and CDR2 YFSETQ were looked up in the germline V gene. The CDR3 goes from the cysteine to the phenylalanine over 11 residues. Left in the record is the CDR3 DNA by itself, 33 bases read in frame from the first base. Recombination linked TRBV5-1 to TRBJ2-1, with an unclear D gene assignment. The receptor was derived from a boy aged 2 to 9 in good health and CMV-seronegative. The sequenced material came from PBMCs. The DNA is TGCGCCAGCAGCCCCAACAATGAGCAGTTCTTC. It encodes CASSPNNEQFF.